These T cell receptor beta chains were read from a single sample in a study of blood T cell repertoires in COVID-19. The data were produced by immunoSEQ multiplex PCR, yet TCRdb's version contains in-frame clones alone and is incomplete. The data contain tens of thousands of clones, about 89% of them singletons. Source material: peripheral blood. These receptor sequences come from a man in his fifties or sixties with acute or convalescent COVID-19. CDR3s include the opening cysteine and the closing phenylalanine or tryptophan. Each record gives: V gene, D gene, J gene, clone size, CDR3 protein, CDR3 DNA. The D gene is left open where the match is weak. Only part of the rows carry a size: once, few, many, or a class if the clone is expanded.

v_gene: TRBV7-9
d_gene: TRBD1
j_gene: TRBJ1-2
abundance: once
CDR3aa: CASSPRVTGEHGYTF
CDR3nt: TGTGCCAGCAGCCCCCGTGTCACAGGGGAGCATGGCTACACCTTC

v_gene: TRBV12-3/TRBV12-4
d_gene: NA
j_gene: TRBJ2-3
abundance: NA
CDR3aa: CASNRGITDTQYF
CDR3nt: TGTGCCAGCAATCGGGGGATCACAGATACGCAGTATTTT

v_gene: TRBV10-3
d_gene: NA
j_gene: TRBJ2-1
abundance: NA
CDR3aa: CAISDPFTSYNEQFF
CDR3nt: TGTGCCATCAGTGATCCCTTCACCAGTTACAATGAGCAGTTCTTC

v_gene: TRBV6-2/TRBV6-3
d_gene: NA
j_gene: TRBJ1-1
abundance: NA
CDR3aa: CASSYLPRSYITEAFF
CDR3nt: TGTGCCAGCAGTTACCTCCCGAGGAGTTATATCACTGAAGCTTTCTTT

v_gene: TRBV2
d_gene: TRBD1
j_gene: TRBJ2-7
abundance: NA
CDR3aa: CASSEGLTGTGLF
CDR3nt: TGTGCCAGCAGTGAAGGACTGACTGGGACAGGTTTATTC

v_gene: TRBV28
d_gene: NA
j_gene: TRBJ2-6
abundance: NA
CDR3aa: CASNNRAGANVLTF
CDR3nt: TGTGCCAGCAATAACAGGGCCGGGGCCAACGTCCTGACTTTC

v_gene: TRBV6-5
d_gene: NA
j_gene: TRBJ1-1
abundance: NA
CDR3aa: CASISRSLPGEAFF
CDR3nt: TGTGCCAGCATCTCACGGTCACTGCCTGGTGAAGCTTTCTTT

v_gene: TRBV7-9
d_gene: NA
j_gene: TRBJ1-6
abundance: NA
CDR3aa: CASSLRVKDSANSPLHF
CDR3nt: TGTGCCAGCAGCTTAAGGGTTAAGGACTCCGCTAATTCACCCCTCCACTTT

v_gene: TRBV29-1
d_gene: NA
j_gene: TRBJ1-2
abundance: NA
CDR3aa: CSGFDRNNYGYTF
CDR3nt: TGCAGCGGATTTGACAGAAATAACTATGGCTACACCTTC

v_gene: TRBV5-1
d_gene: NA
j_gene: TRBJ1-1
abundance: NA
CDR3aa: CASSLVAVTTEAFF
CDR3nt: TGCGCCAGCAGCTTGGTTGCAGTAACCACTGAAGCTTTCTTT

v_gene: TRBV20-1
d_gene: NA
j_gene: TRBJ2-3
abundance: NA
CDR3aa: CSASSEREADTQYF
CDR3nt: TGCAGTGCTAGTAGCGAGAGGGAGGCAGATACGCAGTATTTT

v_gene: TRBV27
d_gene: TRBD2
j_gene: TRBJ2-7
abundance: NA
CDR3aa: CASSLSRLTRAGVSYEQYF
CDR3nt: TGTGCCAGCAGTTTATCCCGATTAACCAGGGCGGGGGTTTCTTACGAGCAGTACTTC

v_gene: TRBV25-1
d_gene: NA
j_gene: TRBJ1-1
abundance: NA
CDR3aa: CASSLLGVNTEAFF
CDR3nt: TGTGCCAGCAGTCTACTCGGGGTGAACACTGAAGCTTTCTTT

v_gene: TRBV5-4
d_gene: TRBD2
j_gene: TRBJ2-3
abundance: NA
CDR3aa: CASSSLWGSGSGHTQYF
CDR3nt: TGTGCCAGCAGCTCCCTTTGGGGTAGCGGGAGTGGGCATACGCAGTATTTT

v_gene: TRBV18
d_gene: TRBD1
j_gene: TRBJ2-1
abundance: NA
CDR3aa: CASSGQEYNEQFF
CDR3nt: TGTGCCAGCTCGGGACAGGAGTACAATGAGCAGTTCTTC

v_gene: TRBV7-2
d_gene: TRBD1
j_gene: TRBJ2-3
abundance: NA
CDR3aa: CASSPRTTGAGDTQYF
CDR3nt: TGTGCCAGCAGCCCCCGGACGACAGGGGCCGGAGATACGCAGTATTTT

v_gene: TRBV6-5
d_gene: TRBD1
j_gene: TRBJ1-6
abundance: NA
CDR3aa: CASSYFQGANSPLHF
CDR3nt: TGTGCCAGCAGTTACTTTCAGGGGGCGAATTCACCCCTCCACTTT

v_gene: TRBV28
d_gene: TRBD1
j_gene: TRBJ1-5
abundance: NA
CDR3aa: CASSRTGGYSNQPQHF
CDR3nt: TGTGCCAGCAGCCGTACAGGGGGCTATAGCAATCAGCCCCAGCATTTT

v_gene: TRBV7-9
d_gene: TRBD1
j_gene: TRBJ1-2
abundance: NA
CDR3aa: CASSLGQGWYGYTF
CDR3nt: TGTGCCAGCAGCTTGGGACAGGGGTGGTATGGCTACACCTTC

v_gene: TRBV11-3
d_gene: TRBD2
j_gene: TRBJ2-7
abundance: NA
CDR3aa: CASSFQREAVQYF
CDR3nt: TGTGCCAGCAGCTTTCAGCGGGAAGCAGTGCAGTACTTC